The sequence of this T cell receptor beta chain was determined in a study of control samples from healthy donors and cancer patients. CDR3 length: 18 amino acids. The trim removed 5 bases at V and 3 bases at J, leaving 10 bases unmatched. CDR1 is SGHAT, CDR2 FQNNGV, per germline. Some clones are missing from TCRdb's copy, which holds only in-frame ones; the method was immunoSEQ multiplex PCR. The sample carries about 120,000 clones, roughly 92% recorded once. The origin of this receptor is a man younger than 35 in good health. The sequenced sample was blood. The chain joins TRBV11-2 to TRBJ2-1, with TRBD2 matching over 13 bases. The CDR3 DNA is TGTGCCAGCAGCCATCGGACTAGCGGGGGCGGAAACTACAATGAGCAGTTCTTC. This translates into CASSHRTSGGGNYNEQFF.